Each of the 21 T cell receptor beta chains below was sequenced from the same sample in a study of cytomegalovirus exposure and HLA in healthy donors. Measured with immunoSEQ multiplex PCR; TCRdb has only the in-frame clones, and not every one. Of hundreds of thousands of clones in the sample, 90% were seen once. Source material: PBMCs. All receptors come from a woman in her twenties or thirties in good health and CMV-seronegative.

The rearrangement joins TRBV10-3 to TRBJ1-3, with TRBD1 as a possible D gene (5 bases). Germline V gives CDR1 ENHRY, CDR2 SYGVKD. V was shortened by 8 bases and J by 0 bases, with 5 bases between the two germline ends. This CDR3 region has 12 residues. This CDR3 reads CAIGGSGNTIYF. As DNA, the CDR3 is TGTGCCATCGGGGGCTCTGGAAACACCATATATTTT.

The gene calls are TRBV2 and TRBJ2-5; 9 nucleotides agree with TRBD1. The CDR3 length is 15 residues. Germline lookup yields CDR1 SNHLY and CDR2 FYNNEI. J lost 4 bases, V lost 6 bases, and 9 bases had no gene match. CDR3 DNA: TGTGCCAGCAGGGGGACAGGGTATATCTTAGAGACCCAGTACTTC. It specifies CASRGTGYILETQYF.

The chain carries TRBV11-2 and TRBJ2-7, with D hard to call. Germline CDR1 is SGHAT and CDR2 is FQNNGV. Trimming removed 1 base from V and 3 bases from J, with 10 bases in between. The CDR3 covers 14 residues. The CDR3 region is CASSLGQIIYEQYF. Here the CDR3 DNA reads TGTGCCAGCAGCTTAGGCCAGATTATCTACGAGCAGTACTTC. The whole variable domain, filled in from reference TRBV11-2 and TRBJ2-7, reads EAGVAQSPRYKIIEKRQSVAFWCNPISGHATLYWYQQILGQGPKLLIQFQNNGVVDDSQLPKDRFSAERLKGVDSTLKIQPAKLEDSAVYLCASSLGQIIYEQYFGPGTRLTVT.

This clone was counted between two and nine times. The chain is built from TRBV5-8 and TRBJ2-7; D may be TRBD1 (6 bases). V lost 3 bases to trimming and J lost 6 bases, with 10 bases between them. This CDR3 is built from 12 residues. Germline V gene sequence: CDR1 SGHTS, CDR2 YDEGEE. The CDR3 DNA follows: TGTGCCAGCAGCTCGAACAGGGTCGAGCAGTACTTC. Encoded protein: CASSSNRVEQYF.

The chain employs TRBV29-1 and TRBJ2-7; the D gene is possibly TRBD1 (6 bases). This CDR3 is built from 12 residues. The V and J ends lost 4 bases and 2 bases respectively, with 9 bases between them. Germline assignment: CDR1 SQVTM and CDR2 ANQGSEA. CDR3 sequence: CSVAKGAYEQYF. The CDR3, as DNA: TGCAGCGTTGCCAAGGGGGCCTACGAGCAGTACTTC.

This clone was recorded only once. The chain employs TRBV6-5 and TRBJ2-7; D is possibly TRBD2 (6 bases). Trimming stripped 6 bases from V and 3 bases from J, with 18 bases between. Germline values: CDR1 MNHEY, CDR2 SVGAGI. This CDR3 region has 15 residues. The CDR3 sequence: CASRSRLEFDYEQYF. The CDR3 nucleotides read TGTGCCAGCAGATCTCGACTAGAATTTGACTACGAGCAGTACTTC.

The gene calls are TRBV6-5 and TRBJ2-1; D gene ambiguous. The CDR3 loop spans 10 amino acids. V gave up 8 bases and J gave up 6 bases, with 5 bases separating them. Germline lookup yields CDR1 MNHEY and CDR2 SVGAGI. CDR3 in amino acids: CASGSNEQFF. CDR3 DNA sequence: TGTGCCAGCGGGTCCAATGAGCAGTTCTTC.

The sample holds one count of this clone. V gene TRBV5-1 combines with J gene TRBJ1-2; 8 bases map to TRBD1. CDR3 length equals 14 residues. The V segment lost 4 bases and the J segment 3 bases; nucleotides outside the gene matches: 5. Germline V gene lookup returns CDR1 SGHRS and CDR2 YFSETQ. Here the CDR3 reads CASSKQGVDYGYTF. The DNA of the CDR3 is TGCGCCAGCAGCAAACAGGGGGTTGACTATGGCTACACCTTC. The whole variable domain, remainder taken from reference TRBV5-1 and TRBJ1-2, is KAGVTQTPRYLIKTRGQQVTLSCSPISGHRSVSWYQQTPGQGLQFLFEYFSETQRNKGNFPGRFSGRQFSNSRSEMNVSTLELGDSALYLCASSKQGVDYGYTFGSGTRLTVV.

The chain links TRBV4-3 to TRBJ1-2; the D is unclear. V shed 0 bases and J shed 0 bases, with 11 bases lying between them. The CDR3 totals 16 residues. Per germline, CDR1 LGHNA and CDR2 YSLEER. The CDR3 DNA sequence: TGCGCCAGCAGCCAAGATTATGCAACCACTAACTATGGCTACACCTTC. It is translated as CASSQDYATTNYGYTF.

The chain uses TRBV10-2 and TRBJ2-2; 7 bases match TRBD2. Germline assignment: CDR1 WSHSY and CDR2 SAAADI. The CDR3 totals 15 residues. V shed 7 bases, J shed 5 bases, and the junction held 10 bases outside the gene matches. The CDR3 loop is CASIIAGDGTGELFF. The CDR3 nucleotides read TGCGCCAGCATCATCGCGGGGGATGGAACCGGGGAGCTGTTTTTT.

A note on this clone: The sample holds other DNA sequences that translate to the same CDR3. J is TRBJ2-7 and V is TRBV27; 9 bases agree with TRBD1. The V gene's germline CDR1 is MNHEY and CDR2 SMNVEV (reference sequence). Trimming took 4 bases from V and 4 from J; bases not matched to a gene: 2. CDR3 length equals 13 residues. The CDR3 is CASSSGTGYEQYF. CDR3 coding DNA: TGTGCCAGCAGTTCCGGGACAGGGTACGAGCAGTACTTC.

The chain has TRBV5-6 and TRBJ1-1; the D gene is possibly TRBD1 (5 bases). CDR3 size: 16 residues. Germline CDR1 reads SGHDT; CDR2 reads YYEEEE. Trimming cost V 0 bases and J 1 base, with 13 bases left between them. CDR3 amino acids: CASSLVLVGTNTEAFF. CDR3 nucleotide sequence: TGTGCCAGCAGCTTGGTCCTTGTAGGGACGAACACTGAAGCTTTCTTT. The full variable domain, its missing parts supplied by reference TRBV5-6 and TRBJ1-1, is DAGVTQSPTHLIKTRGQQVTLRCSPKSGHDTVSWYQQALGQGPQFIFQYYEEEERQRGNFPDRFSGHQFPNYSSELNVNALLLGDSALYLCASSLVLVGTNTEAFFGQGTRLTVV.

The genes are TRBV2 and TRBJ2-7; possibly TRBD1 for D (6 bases). V gave up 6 bases and J gave up 0 bases, with 12 bases separating them. The CDR3 covers 14 residues. Looked up from germline, CDR1 is SNHLY and CDR2 is FYNNEI. The DNA of the CDR3 is TGTGCCAGCAGGGGACACCCGAGCTCCTACGAGCAGTACTTC. Translated, it gives CASRGHPSSYEQYF.

This clone has just one count. The same CDR3 also results from other DNA sequences found in this sample. This rearrangement joins TRBV18 to TRBJ2-7; the match to TRBD2 covers 7 bases. The V and J ends lost 3 bases and 2 bases, in that order; junction bases with no gene match: 4. Germline CDR1 reads KGHSH; CDR2 reads LQKENI. CDR3 size: 14 residues. The CDR3 loop is CASSPGGIPYEQYF. The CDR3 DNA sequence: TGTGCCAGCTCACCGGGAGGGATTCCCTACGAGCAGTACTTC.

This sequence joins TRBV30 and TRBJ1-3; D is perhaps TRBD1 (5 bases). V lost 0 bases to trimming and J lost 0 bases, with 15 bases between them. The CDR3 covers 17 residues. Germline V lookup: CDR1 GTSNPN, CDR2 SVGIG (reference sequence). The CDR3 is CAWSVLLSGGSGNTIYF. The CDR3, as DNA: TGTGCCTGGAGTGTACTCCTCAGCGGGGGCTCTGGAAACACCATATATTTT.

The rearrangement uses TRBV4-3 and TRBJ1-4; D gene uncertain. The germline gives CDR1 LGHNA, CDR2 YSLEER. Trimming cost V 4 bases and J 7 bases, with 7 bases left between them. The CDR3 covers 12 residues. CDR3 region: CASSLLGEKLFF. CDR3 coding DNA: TGCGCCAGCAGCCTGCTAGGTGAAAAACTGTTTTTT.

This clone was counted once. The chain is built from TRBV7-6 and TRBJ2-2; 10 nucleotides align to TRBD2. V was pared by 1 base and J by 0 bases, with 2 bases of the junction left unmatched. The CDR3 length is 17 residues. In germline, CDR1 is SGHVS, CDR2 FNYEAQ. CDR3 in amino acids: CASSLEGTSANTGELFF. CDR3 coding DNA: TGTGCCAGCAGCTTAGAGGGGACTAGCGCGAACACCGGGGAGCTGTTTTTT.

The chain recombines TRBV10-3 with TRBJ2-3, with D possibly being TRBD1 (6 bases). CDR3 length: 13 residues. V was clipped by 3 bases and J by 4 bases, with 8 bases between them. Germline loops: CDR1 ENHRY, CDR2 SYGVKD. CDR3 sequence reads: CAISDYRADTQYF. The CDR3 nucleotides are TGTGCCATCAGTGATTACAGGGCAGATACGCAGTATTTT.

The chain recombines TRBV9 with TRBJ1-1, with 9 bases that match TRBD1. CDR3 length: 15 residues. J gave up 4 bases and V 3 bases, and 7 bases lay outside the gene matches. From germline, CDR1 is SGDLS and CDR2 YYNGEE. The CDR3 DNA reads as TGTGCCAGCAGCGCCCCACAGGGGGCAGGCACTGAAGCTTTCTTT. It is translated as CASSAPQGAGTEAFF. Together with reference TRBV9 and TRBJ1-1, the CDR3 gives the full variable domain: DSGVTQTPKHLITATGQRVTLRCSPRSGDLSVYWYQQSLDQGLQFLIQYYNGEERAKGNILERFSAQQFPDLHSELNLSSLELGDSALYFCASSAPQGAGTEAFFGQGTRLTVV.

This chain connects TRBV29-1 to TRBJ1-2; a possible D gene is TRBD1 (5 bases). This CDR3 has 12 residues. The germline V gene encodes CDR1 SQVTM and CDR2 ANQGSEA. V was clipped by 5 bases and J by 8 bases, with 15 bases between them. CDR3 sequence (DNA): TGCAGCGTTCCCTCAGGGTTAGGGGGCTACACCTTC. It translates to CSVPSGLGGYTF.

The chain combines TRBV27 with TRBJ2-2; 7 nucleotides match TRBD1. This CDR3 region has 15 residues. Germline V gene sequence: CDR1 MNHEY, CDR2 SMNVEV (reference sequence). Trimming cost V 5 bases and J 7 bases; bases outside gene matches: 10. CDR3 DNA: TGTGCCAGCAGTCACCTACAGGGGAAGGGCGGGGAGCTGTTTTTT. As protein: CASSHLQGKGGELFF.